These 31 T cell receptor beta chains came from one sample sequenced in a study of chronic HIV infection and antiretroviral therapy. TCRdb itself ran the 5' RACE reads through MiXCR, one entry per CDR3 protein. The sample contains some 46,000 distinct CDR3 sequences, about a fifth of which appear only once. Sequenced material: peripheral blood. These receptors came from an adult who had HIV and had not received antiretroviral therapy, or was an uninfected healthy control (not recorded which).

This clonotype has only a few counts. In nucleotides, the CDR3 is TGCAGCGTTCAGCTAGCCAAAAACATTCAGTACTTC. Its translation: CSVQLAKNIQYF. The chain combines TRBV29-1 with TRBJ2-4; D is ambiguous. Germline-derived CDR1 and CDR2 are SQVTM and ANQGSEA. The CDR3 has 12 amino acids. The V end was cut by 5 bases, the J end by 0 bases, with 5 bases between.

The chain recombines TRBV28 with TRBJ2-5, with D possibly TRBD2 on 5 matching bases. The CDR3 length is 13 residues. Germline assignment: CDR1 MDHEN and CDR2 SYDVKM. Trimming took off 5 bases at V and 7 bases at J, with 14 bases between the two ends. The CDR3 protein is CASSKRVPRTQYF. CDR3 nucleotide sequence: TGTGCCAGCAGTAAGAGGGTCCCGCGGACCCAGTACTTC.

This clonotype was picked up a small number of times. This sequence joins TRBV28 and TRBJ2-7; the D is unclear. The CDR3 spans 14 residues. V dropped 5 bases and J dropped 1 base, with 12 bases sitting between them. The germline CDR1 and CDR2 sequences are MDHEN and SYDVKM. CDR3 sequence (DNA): TGTGCCAGCAGTCCGCCGGGCCCTTCCTACGAGCAGTACTTC. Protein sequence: CASSPPGPSYEQYF.

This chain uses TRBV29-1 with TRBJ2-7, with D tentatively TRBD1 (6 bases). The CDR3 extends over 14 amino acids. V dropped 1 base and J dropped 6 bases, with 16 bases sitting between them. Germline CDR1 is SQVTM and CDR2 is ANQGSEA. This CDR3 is CSVEGVAGVGEQYF. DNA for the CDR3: TGCAGCGTTGAAGGGGTGGCAGGGGTAGGCGAGCAGTACTTC.

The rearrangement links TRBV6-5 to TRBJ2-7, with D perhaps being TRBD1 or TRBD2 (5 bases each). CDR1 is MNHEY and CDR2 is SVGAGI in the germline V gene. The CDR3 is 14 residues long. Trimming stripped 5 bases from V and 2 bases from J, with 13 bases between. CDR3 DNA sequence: TGTGCCAGCAGTGCCCGGGACCCCACCTACGAGCAGTACTTC. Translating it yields CASSARDPTYEQYF.

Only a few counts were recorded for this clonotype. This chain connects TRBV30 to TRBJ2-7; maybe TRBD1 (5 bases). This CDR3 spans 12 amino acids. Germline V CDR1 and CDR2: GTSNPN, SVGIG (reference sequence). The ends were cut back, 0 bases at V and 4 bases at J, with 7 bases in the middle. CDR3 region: CAWSVQVYEQYF. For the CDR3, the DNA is TGTGCCTGGAGTGTACAGGTGTACGAGCAGTACTTC.

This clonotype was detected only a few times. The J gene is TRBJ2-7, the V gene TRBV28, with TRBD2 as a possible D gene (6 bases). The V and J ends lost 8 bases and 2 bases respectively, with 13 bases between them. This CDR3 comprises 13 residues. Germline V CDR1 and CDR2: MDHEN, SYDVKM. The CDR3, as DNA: TGTGCCAGCGGGGACTTCAGGACCTACGAGCAGTACTTC. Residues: CASGDFRTYEQYF.

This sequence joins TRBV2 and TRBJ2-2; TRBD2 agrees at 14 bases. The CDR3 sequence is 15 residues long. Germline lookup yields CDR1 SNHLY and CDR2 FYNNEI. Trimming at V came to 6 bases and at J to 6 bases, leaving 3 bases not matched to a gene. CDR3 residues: CASRATSGRAGELFF. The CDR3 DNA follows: TGTGCCAGCAGGGCGACTAGCGGGAGGGCCGGGGAGCTGTTTTTT. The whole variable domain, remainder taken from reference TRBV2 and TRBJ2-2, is EPEVTQTPSHQVTQMGQEVILRCVPISNHLYFYWYRQILGQKVEFLVSFYNNEISEKSEIFDDQFSVERPDGSNFTLKIRSTKLEDSAMYFCASRATSGRAGELFFGEGSRLTVL.

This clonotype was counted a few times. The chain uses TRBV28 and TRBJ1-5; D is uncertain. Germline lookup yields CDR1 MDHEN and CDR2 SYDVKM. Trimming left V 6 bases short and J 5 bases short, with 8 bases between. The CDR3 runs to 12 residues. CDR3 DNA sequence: TGTGCCAGCAGCCCCCTGGATCAGCCCCAGCATTTT. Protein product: CASSPLDQPQHF.

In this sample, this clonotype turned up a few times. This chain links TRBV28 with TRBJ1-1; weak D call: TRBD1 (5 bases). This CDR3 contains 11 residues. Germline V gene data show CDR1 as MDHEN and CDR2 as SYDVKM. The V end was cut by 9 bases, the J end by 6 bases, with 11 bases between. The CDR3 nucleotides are TGTGCCAGTAGCAGGGCCCCTGAAGCTTTCTTT. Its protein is CASSRAPEAFF.

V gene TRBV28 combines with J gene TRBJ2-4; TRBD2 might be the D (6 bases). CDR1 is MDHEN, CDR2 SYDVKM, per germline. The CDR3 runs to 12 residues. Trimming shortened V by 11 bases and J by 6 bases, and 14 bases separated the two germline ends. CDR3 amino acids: CAAREVGNIQYF. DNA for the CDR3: TGTGCCGCCAGGGAGGTGGGAAACATTCAGTACTTC.

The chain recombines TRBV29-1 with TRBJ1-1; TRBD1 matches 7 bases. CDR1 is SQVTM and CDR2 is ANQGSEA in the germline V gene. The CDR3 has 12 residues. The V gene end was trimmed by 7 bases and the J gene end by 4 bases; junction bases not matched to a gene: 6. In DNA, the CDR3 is TGCAGCGGAAACTCAGGGGGCACTGAAGCTTTCTTT. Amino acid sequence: CSGNSGGTEAFF. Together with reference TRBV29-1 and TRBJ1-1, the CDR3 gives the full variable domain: SAVISQKPSRDICQRGTSLTIQCQVDSQVTMMFWYRQQPGQSLTLIATANQGSEATYESGFVIDKFPISRPNLTFSTLTVSNMSPEDSSIYLCSGNSGGTEAFFGQGTRLTVV.

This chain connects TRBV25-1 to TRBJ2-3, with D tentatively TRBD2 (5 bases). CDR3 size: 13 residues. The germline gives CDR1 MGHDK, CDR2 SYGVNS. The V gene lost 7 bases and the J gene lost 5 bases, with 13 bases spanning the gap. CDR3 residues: CASTLGGKDTQYF. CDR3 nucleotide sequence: TGTGCCAGCACTTTAGGAGGTAAAGATACGCAGTATTTT.

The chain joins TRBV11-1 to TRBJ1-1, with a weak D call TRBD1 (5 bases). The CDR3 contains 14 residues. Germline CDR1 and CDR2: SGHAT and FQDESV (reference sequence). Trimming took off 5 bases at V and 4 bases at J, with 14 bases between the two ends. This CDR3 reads CASSILGTVTEAFF. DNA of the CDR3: TGTGCCAGCAGCATACTTGGGACGGTCACTGAAGCTTTCTTT. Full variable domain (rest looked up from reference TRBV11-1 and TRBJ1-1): EAEVAQSPRYKITEKSQAVAFWCDPISGHATLYWYRQILGQGPELLVQFQDESVVDDSQLPKDRFSAERLKGVDSTLKIQPAELGDSAMYLCASSILGTVTEAFFGQGTRLTVV.

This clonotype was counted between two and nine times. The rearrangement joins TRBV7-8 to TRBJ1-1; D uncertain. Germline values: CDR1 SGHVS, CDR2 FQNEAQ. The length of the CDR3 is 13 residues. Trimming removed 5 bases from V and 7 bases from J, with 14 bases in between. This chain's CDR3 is CASSEDGYYEAFF. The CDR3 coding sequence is TGTGCCAGCAGCGAGGACGGTTATTATGAAGCTTTCTTT.

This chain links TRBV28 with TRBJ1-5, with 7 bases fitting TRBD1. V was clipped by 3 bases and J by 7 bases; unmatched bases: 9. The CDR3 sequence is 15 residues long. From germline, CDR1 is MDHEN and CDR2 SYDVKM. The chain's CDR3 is CASSFPDRVGQPQHF. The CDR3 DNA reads TGTGCCAGCAGTTTCCCTGACAGGGTGGGGCAGCCCCAGCATTTT. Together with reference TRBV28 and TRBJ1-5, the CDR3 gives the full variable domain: DVKVTQSSRYLVKRTGEKVFLECVQDMDHENMFWYRQDPGLGLRLIYFSYDVKMKEKGDIPEGYSVSREKKERFSLILESASTNQTSMYLCASSFPDRVGQPQHFGDGTRLSIL.

Here the CDR3 reads CASSPPGLAKNIQYF. CDR3 DNA sequence: TGCGCCAGCAGCCCCCCGGGACTAGCCAAAAACATTCAGTACTTC. The V call is TRBV4-1, the J call TRBJ2-4, with D tentatively TRBD2 (6 bases). The CDR3 contains 15 residues. Trimming stripped 4 bases from V and 0 bases from J, with 10 bases between. CDR1 MGHRA and CDR2 YSYEKL come from the germline V gene.

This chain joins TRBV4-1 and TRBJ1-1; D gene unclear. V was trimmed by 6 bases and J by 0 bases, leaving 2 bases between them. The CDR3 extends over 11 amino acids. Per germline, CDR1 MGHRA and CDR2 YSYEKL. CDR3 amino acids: CASSMNTEAFF. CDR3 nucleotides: TGCGCCAGCAGTATGAACACTGAAGCTTTCTTT.

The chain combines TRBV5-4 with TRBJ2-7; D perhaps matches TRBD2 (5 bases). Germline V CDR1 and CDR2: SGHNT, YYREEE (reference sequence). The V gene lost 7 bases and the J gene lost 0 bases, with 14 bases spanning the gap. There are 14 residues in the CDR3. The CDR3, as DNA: TGTGCCAGCGAGGATTTAGGGAGCTCCTACGAGCAGTACTTC. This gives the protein CASEDLGSSYEQYF.

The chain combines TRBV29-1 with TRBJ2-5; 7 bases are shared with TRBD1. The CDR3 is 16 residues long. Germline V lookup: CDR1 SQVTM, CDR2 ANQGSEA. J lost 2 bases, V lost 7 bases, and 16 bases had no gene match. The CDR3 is CSAPCPGTADQETQYF. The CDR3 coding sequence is TGCAGCGCCCCTTGTCCCGGGACAGCCGATCAAGAGACCCAGTACTTC.

The CDR3 loop is CASSSPWSSGSYEQYF. CDR3 coding DNA: TGTGCCAGCAGTTCCCCGTGGTCCAGCGGGAGCTACGAGCAGTACTTC. The J gene is TRBJ2-7, the V gene TRBV28; 8 bases fit TRBD2. Germline trimming cut 4 bases from V and 3 bases from J; bases unmatched to any gene: 11. CDR1 is MDHEN, CDR2 SYDVKM, per germline. The CDR3 extends over 16 amino acids.

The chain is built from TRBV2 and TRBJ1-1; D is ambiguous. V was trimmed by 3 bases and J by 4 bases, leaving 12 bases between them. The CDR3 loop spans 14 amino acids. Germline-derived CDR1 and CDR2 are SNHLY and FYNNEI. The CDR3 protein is CASSEGYRGTEAFF. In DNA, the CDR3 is TGTGCCAGCAGTGAGGGCTACCGGGGCACTGAAGCTTTCTTT. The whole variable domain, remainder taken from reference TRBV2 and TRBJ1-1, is EPEVTQTPSHQVTQMGQEVILRCVPISNHLYFYWYRQILGQKVEFLVSFYNNEISEKSEIFDDQFSVERPDGSNFTLKIRSTKLEDSAMYFCASSEGYRGTEAFFGQGTRLTVV.

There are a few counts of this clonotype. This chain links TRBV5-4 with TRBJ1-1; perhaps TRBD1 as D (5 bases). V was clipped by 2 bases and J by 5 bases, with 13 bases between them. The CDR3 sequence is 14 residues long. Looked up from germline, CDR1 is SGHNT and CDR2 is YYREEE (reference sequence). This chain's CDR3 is CASSFSQGWTEAFF. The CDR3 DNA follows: TGTGCCAGCAGCTTTAGTCAGGGATGGACTGAAGCTTTCTTT.

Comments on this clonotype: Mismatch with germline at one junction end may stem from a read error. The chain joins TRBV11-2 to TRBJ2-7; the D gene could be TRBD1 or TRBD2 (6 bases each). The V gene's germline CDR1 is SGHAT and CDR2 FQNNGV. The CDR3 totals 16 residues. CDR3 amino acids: CVSSPGGHGLPYEQYF. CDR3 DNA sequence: TGTGTCAGCAGCCCCGGGGGCCATGGACTCCCCTACGAGCAGTACTTC.

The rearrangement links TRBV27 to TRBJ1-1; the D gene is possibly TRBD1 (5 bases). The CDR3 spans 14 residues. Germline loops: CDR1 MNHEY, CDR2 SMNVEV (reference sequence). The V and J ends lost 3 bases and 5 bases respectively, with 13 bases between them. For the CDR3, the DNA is TGTGCCAGCAGTTTTTTCGTTGGGGGGACTGAAGCTTTCTTT. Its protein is CASSFFVGGTEAFF.

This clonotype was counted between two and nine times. The CDR3 is CASSLSGTSGPKSYNEQFF. In nucleotides, the CDR3 is TGCGCCAGCAGCTTGTCGGGGACTAGCGGCCCCAAATCCTACAATGAGCAGTTCTTC. The chain carries TRBV5-1 and TRBJ2-1; TRBD2 matches 11 bases. The CDR3 spans 19 residues. Trimming at V came to 1 base and at J to 1 base, leaving 10 bases not matched to a gene. The V gene's germline CDR1 is SGHRS and CDR2 YFSETQ.

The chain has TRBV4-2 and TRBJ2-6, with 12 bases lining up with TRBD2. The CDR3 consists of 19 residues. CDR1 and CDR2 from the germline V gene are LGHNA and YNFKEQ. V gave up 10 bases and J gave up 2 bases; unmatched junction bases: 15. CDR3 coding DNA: TGTGCCACCCAGACTAGCGGGAGTCTCGGGGGAACTGGGGCCAACGTCCTGACTTTC. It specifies CATQTSGSLGGTGANVLTF.

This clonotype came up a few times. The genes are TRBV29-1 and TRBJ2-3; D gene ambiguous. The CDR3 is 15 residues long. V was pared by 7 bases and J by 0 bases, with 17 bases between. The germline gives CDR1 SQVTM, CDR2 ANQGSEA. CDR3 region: CSAHPPISSTDTQYF. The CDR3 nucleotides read TGCAGCGCCCACCCTCCTATCTCTAGCACAGATACGCAGTATTTT.

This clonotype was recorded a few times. CDR3 sequence: CSASRVGLKEETQYF. Written as DNA, the CDR3 is TGCAGTGCTAGTCGAGTGGGACTCAAAGAAGAGACCCAGTACTTC. This rearrangement joins TRBV20-1 to TRBJ2-5; D perhaps matches TRBD2 (6 bases). Germline loops: CDR1 DFQATT, CDR2 SNEGSKA (reference sequence). The length of the CDR3 is 15 residues. The V gene lost 3 bases and the J gene lost 3 bases, with 17 bases spanning the gap.

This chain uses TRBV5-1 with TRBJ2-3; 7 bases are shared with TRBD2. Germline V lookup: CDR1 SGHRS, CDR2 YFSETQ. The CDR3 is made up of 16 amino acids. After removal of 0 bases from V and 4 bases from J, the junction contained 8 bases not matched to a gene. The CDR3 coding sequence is TGCGCCAGCAGCTTGGCTGGACTAGGCACACCAGATACGCAGTATTTT. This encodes CASSLAGLGTPDTQYF. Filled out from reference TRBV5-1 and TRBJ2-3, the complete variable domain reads KAGVTQTPRYLIKTRGQQVTLSCSPISGHRSVSWYQQTPGQGLQFLFEYFSETQRNKGNFPGRFSGRQFSNSRSEMNVSTLELGDSALYLCASSLAGLGTPDTQYFGPGTRLTVL.

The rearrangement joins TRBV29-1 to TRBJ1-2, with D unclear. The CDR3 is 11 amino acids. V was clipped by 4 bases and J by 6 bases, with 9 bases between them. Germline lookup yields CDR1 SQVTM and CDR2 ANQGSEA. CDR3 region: CSVVRDHGYTF. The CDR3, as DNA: TGCAGCGTTGTACGGGATCATGGCTACACCTTC. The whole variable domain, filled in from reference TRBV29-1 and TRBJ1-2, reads SAVISQKPSRDICQRGTSLTIQCQVDSQVTMMFWYRQQPGQSLTLIATANQGSEATYESGFVIDKFPISRPNLTFSTLTVSNMSPEDSSIYLCSVVRDHGYTFGSGTRLTVV.